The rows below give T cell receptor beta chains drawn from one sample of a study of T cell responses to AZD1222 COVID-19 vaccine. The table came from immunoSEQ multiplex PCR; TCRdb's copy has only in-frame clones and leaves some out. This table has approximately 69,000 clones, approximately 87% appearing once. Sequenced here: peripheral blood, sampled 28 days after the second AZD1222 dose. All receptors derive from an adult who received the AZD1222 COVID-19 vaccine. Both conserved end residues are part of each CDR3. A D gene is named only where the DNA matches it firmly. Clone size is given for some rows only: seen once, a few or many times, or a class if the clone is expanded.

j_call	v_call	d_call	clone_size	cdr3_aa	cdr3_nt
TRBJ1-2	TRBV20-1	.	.	CSAFSSRGYTF	TGCAGTGCTTTCAGCTCTCGCGGCTACACCTTC
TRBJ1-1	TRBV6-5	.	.	CASSYPGNMIEAFF	TGTGCCAGCAGTTACCCGGGGAACATGATTGAAGCTTTCTTT
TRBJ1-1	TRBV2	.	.	CASPLWESTNTEAFF	TGTGCCAGCCCCTTGTGGGAGTCAACGAACACTGAAGCTTTCTTT
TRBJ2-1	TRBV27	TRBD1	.	CASSFLHPGQKKENEQFF	TGTGCCAGCAGTTTCTTACATCCGGGACAGAAGAAGGAGAATGAGCAGTTCTTC
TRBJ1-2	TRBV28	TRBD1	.	CASSLGGQARGYTF	TGTGCCAGCAGTTTGGGTGGACAGGCCCGGGGCTACACCTTC
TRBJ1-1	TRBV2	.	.	CASSDPGNTEAFF	TGTGCCAGCAGTGATCCCGGGAACACTGAAGCTTTCTTT
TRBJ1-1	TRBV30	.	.	CAWRQANTEAFF	TGTGCCTGGAGGCAGGCGAACACTGAAGCTTTCTTT
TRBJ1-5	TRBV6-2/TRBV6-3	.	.	CASSSQENQPQHF	TGTGCCAGCAGTTCCCAGGAGAATCAGCCCCAGCATTTT
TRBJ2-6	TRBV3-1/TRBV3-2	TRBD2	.	CASSQTPTSGWGANVLTF	TGTGCCAGCAGCCAAACCCCGACTAGCGGCTGGGGGGCCAACGTCCTGACTTTC
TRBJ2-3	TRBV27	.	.	CASSFRLTDTQYF	TGTGCCAGCAGTTTCCGACTGACAGATACGCAGTATTTT
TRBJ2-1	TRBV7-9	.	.	CASSYDWNEQFF	TGTGCCAGCAGTTACGACTGGAATGAGCAGTTCTTC
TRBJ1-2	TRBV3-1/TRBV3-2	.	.	CASSQGISNYGYTF	TGTGCCAGCAGCCAAGGTATCAGTAACTATGGCTACACCTTC
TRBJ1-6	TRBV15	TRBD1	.	CATRKQGAESPLHF	TGTGCCACCAGGAAACAGGGGGCGGAATCACCCCTCCACTTT
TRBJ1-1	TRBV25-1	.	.	CASRGRGTEAFF	TGTGCCAGCAGGGGGCGCGGCACTGAAGCTTTCTTT
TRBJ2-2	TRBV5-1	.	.	CASGISWEVGELFF	TGCGCCAGCGGGATCAGCTGGGAGGTCGGGGAGCTGTTTTTT
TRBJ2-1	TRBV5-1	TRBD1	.	CASSLRQGAFHQYNEQFF	TGCGCCAGCAGCTTAAGACAGGGGGCCTTTCACCAGTACAATGAGCAGTTCTTC
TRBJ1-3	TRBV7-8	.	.	CASSLVGDLGNTIYF	TGTGCCAGCAGCTTAGTAGGCGACCTGGGGAACACCATATATTTT
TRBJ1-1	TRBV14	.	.	CASSKGQARTEAFF	TGTGCCAGCAGTAAGGGTCAGGCGCGCACTGAAGCTTTCTTT
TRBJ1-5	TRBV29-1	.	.	CSVARDTNQPQHF	TGCAGCGTTGCCCGGGACACCAATCAGCCCCAGCATTTT
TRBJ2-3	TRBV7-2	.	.	CASSPNVWGATDTQYF	TGTGCCAGCAGCCCAAACGTATGGGGCGCTACAGATACGCAGTATTTT
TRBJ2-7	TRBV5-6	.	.	CASSPLRLSYEQYF	TGTGCCAGCAGCCCACTGCGGCTCTCCTACGAGCAGTACTTC
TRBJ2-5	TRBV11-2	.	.	CASSPTWDVETQYF	TGTGCCAGCAGCCCGACGTGGGACGTGGAGACCCAGTACTTC
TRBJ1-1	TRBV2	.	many	CASSAGKNTEAFF	TGTGCCAGCAGCGCCGGGAAGAACACTGAAGCTTTCTTT
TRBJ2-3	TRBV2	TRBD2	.	CAQRPTSGGSDTQYF	TGTGCCCAGAGGCCCACTAGCGGGGGTTCTGATACGCAGTATTTT
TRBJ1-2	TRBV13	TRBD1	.	CASSKTRDRVIYGYTF	TGTGCCAGCAGCAAGACCCGGGACAGGGTAATTTATGGCTACACCTTC
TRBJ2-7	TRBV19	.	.	CASSRGRGSYEQYF	TGTGCCAGTAGCAGGGGCAGGGGATCCTACGAGCAGTACTTC
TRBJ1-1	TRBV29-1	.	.	CSVYGGVMNTEAFF	TGCAGCGTCTATGGGGGGGTAATGAACACTGAAGCTTTCTTT
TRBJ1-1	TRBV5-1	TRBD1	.	CASSLYRGVGVTEAFF	TGCGCCAGCAGCTTGTACAGGGGGGTCGGTGTCACTGAAGCTTTCTTT
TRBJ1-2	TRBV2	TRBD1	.	CASTATGGRYTF	TGTGCCAGCACGGCAACAGGGGGGAGATACACCTTC
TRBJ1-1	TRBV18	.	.	CASSPEEGTEAFF	TGTGCCAGCTCACCAGAGGAGGGGACTGAAGCTTTCTTT
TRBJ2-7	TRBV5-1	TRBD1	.	CASSFGTGVYEQYF	TGCGCCAGCAGCTTCGGGACAGGGGTTTACGAGCAGTACTTC
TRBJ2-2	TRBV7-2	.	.	CASSSGPANTGELFF	TGTGCCTCCTCGTCGGGGCCTGCGAACACCGGGGAGCTGTTTTTT
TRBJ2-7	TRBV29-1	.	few	CSAREGIGSYEQYF	TGCAGCGCCCGCGAGGGGATCGGCTCCTACGAGCAGTACTTC
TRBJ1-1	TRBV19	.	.	CASRIAVNTEAFF	TGTGCCAGTAGGATAGCGGTGAACACTGAAGCTTTCTTT
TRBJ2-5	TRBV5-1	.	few	CASSSFLGETQYF	TGCGCCAGCAGCTCATTCCTGGGGGAGACCCAGTACTTC
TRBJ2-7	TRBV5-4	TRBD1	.	CASSHPGQPYEQYF	TGTGCCAGCAGCCATCCGGGACAGCCCTACGAGCAGTACTTC
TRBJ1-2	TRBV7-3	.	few	CASSLTGYYGYTF	TGTGCCAGCAGCTTAACAGGGTACTATGGCTACACCTTC
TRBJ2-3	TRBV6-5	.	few	CASSPILAADTQYF	TGTGCCAGCAGCCCAATTTTAGCGGCAGATACGCAGTATTTT
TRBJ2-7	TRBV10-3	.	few	CAISAQTSEQYF	TGTGCCATCAGTGCCCAAACCTCCGAGCAGTACTTC
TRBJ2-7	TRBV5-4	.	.	CASSSWMVVDEQYF	TGTGCCAGCAGCTCTTGGATGGTAGTCGACGAGCAGTACTTC
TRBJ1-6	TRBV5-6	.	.	CASSFIGAPSYNSPLHF	TGTGCCAGCAGCTTTATAGGGGCTCCCTCCTATAATTCACCCCTCCACTTT
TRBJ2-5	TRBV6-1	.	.	CASSFGVRETQYF	TGTGCCAGCAGTTTCGGGGTCAGAGAGACCCAGTACTTC
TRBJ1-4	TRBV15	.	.	CATSRGGTPVATNEKLFF	TGTGCCACCAGCAGAGGAGGGACGCCTGTTGCAACTAATGAAAAACTGTTTTTT
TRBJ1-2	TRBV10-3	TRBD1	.	CATTGTGDSGYTF	TGTGCCACCACCGGGACAGGGGATTCGGGCTACACCTTC
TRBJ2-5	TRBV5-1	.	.	CASSTTGSRETQYF	TGCGCCAGCAGCACCACAGGGAGTAGGGAGACCCAGTACTTC
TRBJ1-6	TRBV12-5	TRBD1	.	CASGPGTGASPLHF	TGTGCTAGTGGTCCCGGGACAGGGGCTTCACCCCTCCACTTT